These 7 T cell receptor beta chains came from one sample sequenced in a study of metastatic and nonmetastatic thyroid tumors. MiXCR was used by TCRdb to re-call the PCR reads. The sample holds some 16,000 clones; less than 25% are singletons and the top ten take more than 10%. Each patient came to thyroid surgery without any prior treatment (of any kind). Input material: tumor tissue. All receptors derive from a male donor with papillary thyroid cancer or a benign thyroid nodule (not recorded which). Some clones in this sample may be carry-over from other donors' samples.

On this clone: The junction departs from germline at one end; a sequencing error may be responsible. The V gene is TRBV20-1, the J gene TRBJ1-2; tentatively, D is TRBD1 (5 bases). The CDR3 contains 15 residues. The germline gives CDR1 DFQATT, CDR2 SNEGSKA (reference sequence). CDR3 coding DNA: TGCAGTGCTGGAGATCGGCGTGGGACCCACTATGGCTACACCTTC. It translates to CSAGDRRGTHYGYTF.

In its sample, this clone was seen many times. In the same sample, other DNA sequences code for this CDR3. The chain uses TRBV28 and TRBJ1-5, with D hard to call. Trimming pared 3 bases from V and 2 bases from J, leaving 11 bases between. There are 15 residues in the CDR3. Germline V gene data show CDR1 as MDHEN and CDR2 as SYDVKM. The CDR3 region is CASSFSPDGNQPQHF. The DNA for the CDR3 is TGTGCCAGCAGTTTTTCCCCCGACGGCAATCAGCCCCAGCATTTT.

The V gene is TRBV12-3 or TRBV12-4, the J gene TRBJ2-3; 7 nucleotides agree with TRBD2. V lost 4 bases, J lost 2 bases, and 9 bases stayed unmatched. The CDR3 is 16 amino acids. CDR3 sequence: CASSSRPGGITDTQYF. The CDR3 nucleotides are TGTGCCAGCAGTTCTCGACCGGGAGGTATCACAGATACGCAGTATTTT.

Worth noting for this clone: The same CDR3 is also encoded by other DNA sequences in this sample. The chain recombines TRBV7-9 with TRBJ2-5, with 10 positions matching TRBD2. The CDR3 is 16 amino acids. Germline V gene data show CDR1 as SEHNR and CDR2 as FQNEAQ (reference sequence). V lost 4 bases and J lost 5; bases outside the gene matches: 10. The CDR3 DNA reads as TGTGCCAGCAGCTCGACAAGCGGGGGGGCTGGGGAGACCCAGTACTTC. The encoded protein is CASSSTSGGAGETQYF.

This clone is judged medium-sized. The chain recombines TRBV20-1 with TRBJ2-1; 7 bases align to TRBD2. Germline V gene lookup returns CDR1 DFQATT and CDR2 SNEGSKA (reference sequence). Unmatched junction bases numbered 13, after V lost 8 bases and J lost 9 bases. CDR3 length: 13 amino acids. The CDR3 DNA follows: TGCAGTCCTTTAGTGGGAGGGCTAGGTGAGCAGTTCTTC. It is translated as CSPLVGGLGEQFF.

This clone was observed at least ten times. The chain has TRBV7-9 and TRBJ2-7, with D possibly being TRBD2 (5 bases). The V and J ends lost 4 bases and 0 bases respectively, with 13 bases between them. Germline CDR1 and CDR2: SEHNR and FQNEAQ (reference sequence). The CDR3 is 15 amino acids. The CDR3 sequence is CASSSINGVSYEQYF. The DNA for the CDR3 is TGTGCCAGCAGCTCCATTAACGGGGTCTCCTACGAGCAGTACTTC.

There are many counts of this clone. This chain joins TRBV7-9 and TRBJ2-1; TRBD2 matches at 7 bases. V shed 2 bases and J 8 bases; nucleotides not matched to a gene: 3. CDR3 length equals 13 residues. Germline V gives CDR1 SEHNR, CDR2 FQNEAQ (reference sequence). The CDR3 nucleotides are TGTGCCAGCAGCTTAAGCGGGACCGATGAGCAGTTCTTC. Translating gives CASSLSGTDEQFF.